The entry below describes one TCR beta chain. The antigen remains undetermined. This CDR3 region has 13 residues. The junction had 4 bases not matched to a gene; V was cut back by 5 bases and J by 5 bases. Germline assignment: CDR1 SGHRS and CDR2 YFSETQ. The study ran its PCR with 60 Vbeta and 13 Jbeta primers. Only in-frame clones appear in the TCRdb table, and some are missing; sequencing was by immunoSEQ multiplex PCR. This sample has about 200,000 clones, with roughly 90% found just once. This sample stems from a study of cytomegalovirus exposure and HLA in healthy donors. Looking at the study overall: Around 81% of more than 300 genotyped donors fell in the Caucasian-associated ancestry cluster. Overall study results and limits: The authors later found TCR association rates varying by HLA locus, with DRB1 most and HLA-C fewest. Further analysis was carried out later, and it showed several of the most significant clusters appearing linked to common viral pathogens.

The clonotype comes from a woman in her 30s in good health and CMV-seronegative. The specimen sequenced was PBMCs. V usage is TRBV5-1 and J usage is TRBJ2-3; 8 nucleotides line up with TRBD2. As DNA, the CDR3 is TGCGCCAGCAGGGGACTAGAGGGAGATACGCAGTATTTT. Translated: CASRGLEGDTQYF.